One TCR beta chain is described in this entry. This sample stems from a study of control samples from healthy donors and cancer patients. Here immunoSEQ multiplex PCR was the method, and the copy in TCRdb shows in-frame clones only, minus some. Of 100,000 to 150,000 clones in the sample, roughly 92% were seen once. CDR3 length: 15 residues. From germline, CDR1 is SGHRS and CDR2 YFSETQ. Trimming shortened V by 0 bases and J by 5 bases, and 12 bases separated the two germline ends. The sequenced sample was blood. This TCR derives from a man between 18 and 29 years old in good health. This chain connects TRBV5-1 to TRBJ2-1; D possibly uses TRBD1 or TRBD2 (5 bases each). In DNA form, the CDR3 reads TGCGCCAGCAGCTTGGGAGGGGTGGGGAACAATGAGCAGTTCTTC. Its protein product is CASSLGGVGNNEQFF. Variable domain in full (rest from reference TRBV5-1 and TRBJ2-1): KAGVTQTPRYLIKTRGQQVTLSCSPISGHRSVSWYQQTPGQGLQFLFEYFSETQRNKGNFPGRFSGRQFSNSRSEMNVSTLELGDSALYLCASSLGGVGNNEQFFGPGTRLTVL.